This entry lists 27 T cell receptor beta chains sequenced from one sample in a study of CD8 T cells in Susac syndrome. RNA totalling about 0.5 to 1 ug underwent reverse transcription with random hexamers. TCRdb called the immunoSEQ multiplex PCR reads again in MiXCR, with one record for every CDR3 protein. Of 180,000 or so distinct CDR3 sequences listed, roughly 95% are singletons. The specimen sequenced was CD4+ T cells from PBMCs. The source of these receptors is a human donor in good health.

V is TRBV3-1 and J is TRBJ2-3; 7 bases fit TRBD1. Germline-derived CDR1 and CDR2 are LGHDT and YNNKEL (reference sequence). V trimming: 6 bases; J trimming: 5 bases; junction bases outside the gene matches: 8. The CDR3 has 14 residues. The CDR3 bases are TGTGCCAGCAGGAGGGGGCCCGAGGGAGATACGCAGTATTTT. As protein: CASRRGPEGDTQYF.

The chain joins TRBV3-1 to TRBJ2-5; D not certain. V lost 7 bases, J lost 3 bases, and 6 bases lay in between. CDR1 is LGHDT, CDR2 YNNKEL, per germline (reference sequence). The CDR3 is 11 amino acids. CDR3 residues: CASIIKETQYF. The CDR3 nucleotides read TGTGCCAGCATAATTAAAGAGACCCAGTACTTC.

This clonotype was recorded only once. This sequence joins TRBV28 and TRBJ2-5; 7 nucleotides align to TRBD2. This CDR3 is built from 15 residues. The J segment lost 5 bases and the V segment lost 5 bases, leaving 11 bases of the junction unmatched. Germline assignment: CDR1 MDHEN and CDR2 SYDVKM. The CDR3 is CASSPLGAGMETQYF. The CDR3 DNA sequence: TGTGCCAGCAGTCCCCTAGGAGCGGGAATGGAGACCCAGTACTTC.

The CDR3 is CASGSPWEETQYF. The CDR3 DNA sequence: TGTGCTAGTGGCTCCCCGTGGGAGGAGACCCAGTACTTC. J is TRBJ2-5 and V is TRBV12-5; weak D call: TRBD2 (5 bases). V was clipped by 6 bases and J by 5 bases, with 13 bases between them. CDR3 length equals 13 residues. Per the germline V gene, CDR1 is LGHNT and CDR2 is FRNRAP. Supplemented by reference TRBV12-5 and TRBJ2-5, the full variable domain reads DARVTQTPRHKVTEMGQEVTMRCQPILGHNTVFWYRQTMMQGLELLAYFRNRAPLDDSGMPKDRFSAEMPDATLATLKIQPSEPRDSAVYFCASGSPWEETQYFGPGTRLLVL.

The count of this clonotype is one. The chain employs TRBV20-1 and TRBJ1-1; D gene unclear. The V gene lost 6 bases and the J gene lost 0 bases, with 17 bases spanning the gap. Germline V gene lookup returns CDR1 DFQATT and CDR2 SNEGSKA (reference sequence). There are 15 residues in the CDR3. This CDR3 reads CSAPLRQLMNTEAFF. CDR3 coding DNA: TGCAGTGCCCCACTCCGGCAGTTGATGAACACTGAAGCTTTCTTT.

This chain uses TRBV20-1 with TRBJ2-1; 8 bases fit TRBD2. J gave up 4 bases and V 0 bases, and 8 bases lay outside the gene matches. Germline lookup yields CDR1 DFQATT and CDR2 SNEGSKA (reference sequence). This CDR3 has 16 residues. CDR3 nucleotide sequence: TGCAGTGCTAGAGAGTATAGCGGGGAGGCATACAATGAGCAGTTCTTC. Translated, it gives CSAREYSGEAYNEQFF.

V usage is TRBV7-9 and J usage is TRBJ2-1; 8 bases match TRBD2. V trimming: 1 base; J trimming: 9 bases; junction bases outside the gene matches: 8. The CDR3 has 15 residues. Germline CDR1 and CDR2: SEHNR and FQNEAQ (reference sequence). The CDR3 reads CASSLGPAGDREQFF. CDR3 nucleotide sequence: TGTGCCAGCAGCTTAGGACCAGCGGGAGATCGTGAGCAGTTCTTC.

This clonotype was counted only a few times. The chain joins TRBV4-1 to TRBJ2-7; possibly TRBD2 for D (5 bases). This CDR3 is 15 amino acids long. The germline V and J ends were trimmed by 1 base and 2 bases, with 12 bases remaining between them. CDR1 is MGHRA, CDR2 YSYEKL, per germline. The CDR3 loop reads CASSQVPGNPYEQYF. The CDR3 DNA follows: TGCGCCAGCAGCCAAGTTCCGGGAAATCCCTACGAGCAGTACTTC.

V usage is TRBV6-5 and J usage is TRBJ2-1, with TRBD2 matching over 11 bases. Losses at the gene ends were 2 bases for V and 12 bases for J; bases not matched to a gene: 12. The CDR3 sequence is 16 residues long. Germline loops: CDR1 MNHEY, CDR2 SVGAGI. The CDR3 is CASSYPPGLAAQGQFF. For the CDR3, the DNA is TGTGCCAGCAGTTACCCCCCGGGACTAGCGGCCCAAGGGCAGTTCTTC.

This chain joins TRBV29-1 and TRBJ2-7; D ambiguous. CDR3 length equals 13 residues. Germline V gene data show CDR1 as SQVTM and CDR2 as ANQGSEA. V lost 4 bases and J 2 bases, leaving 12 bases between the germline ends. The CDR3 sequence: CSVGVELPYEQYF. DNA of the CDR3: TGCAGCGTTGGAGTCGAGTTGCCCTACGAGCAGTACTTC.

The V gene is TRBV10-3, the J gene TRBJ1-5, with TRBD1 matching over 8 bases. Germline V gene lookup returns CDR1 ENHRY and CDR2 SYGVKD. This CDR3 region has 15 residues. V gave up 2 bases and J gave up 7 bases; unmatched junction bases: 7. CDR3 amino acids: CAISEGQGLAQPQHF. DNA of the CDR3: TGTGCCATCAGTGAGGGACAGGGACTGGCCCAGCCCCAGCATTTT.

The rearrangement links TRBV30 to TRBJ1-2, with D possibly being TRBD1 (6 bases). Germline V lookup: CDR1 GTSNPN, CDR2 SVGIG (reference sequence). The V gene lost 5 bases and the J gene lost 4 bases, with 11 bases spanning the gap. The CDR3 is 12 amino acids. CDR3 DNA: TGTGCCTGGGGCCAGGGGCCCTATGGCTACACCTTC. Protein sequence: CAWGQGPYGYTF.

The J gene is TRBJ2-5, the V gene TRBV4-2; tentative D call: TRBD1 (6 bases). Germline CDR1 is LGHNA and CDR2 is YNFKEQ. V dropped 2 bases and J dropped 4 bases, with 11 bases sitting between them. This CDR3 has 14 amino acids. The CDR3 is CASSQPPQGETQYF. CDR3 coding DNA: TGTGCCAGCAGCCAACCTCCACAGGGAGAGACCCAGTACTTC.

This sequence joins TRBV7-6 and TRBJ1-3; D gene ambiguous. The CDR3 loop spans 15 amino acids. Germline V gene lookup returns CDR1 SGHVS and CDR2 FNYEAQ. Trimming removed 5 bases at V and 0 bases at J, with 11 bases between. The CDR3 nucleotides read TGTGCCAGCAGCCCTAGTGTTTACTCTGGAAACACCATATATTTT. Amino acid sequence: CASSPSVYSGNTIYF.

V usage is TRBV2 and J usage is TRBJ2-2, with D unclear. The V gene's germline CDR1 is SNHLY and CDR2 FYNNEI. The CDR3 is made up of 12 amino acids. Deletions cut 8 bases from V and 7 bases from J, with 11 bases between. CDR3 in amino acids: CASGTLGGELFF. The CDR3 DNA follows: TGTGCCAGCGGAACGCTCGGCGGGGAGCTGTTTTTT.

The chain uses TRBV20-1 and TRBJ1-2, with D maybe TRBD1 (6 bases). The CDR3 extends over 12 amino acids. Between the trimmed V and J ends, which lost 6 bases and 7 bases, there was a span of 15 bases. Germline V gene lookup returns CDR1 DFQATT and CDR2 SNEGSKA (reference sequence). In DNA form, the CDR3 reads TGCAGTGCCCCCCGGGGGCAGAGTGGCTACACCTTC. Translating gives CSAPRGQSGYTF.

This clonotype was detected once. The rearrangement links TRBV6-6 to TRBJ1-1, with D tentatively TRBD1 (5 bases). Trimming took 4 bases from V and 10 from J, leaving 13 bases between them. The CDR3 length is 12 residues. Germline V gene sequence: CDR1 MNHNY, CDR2 SVGAGI (reference sequence). The CDR3 protein is CASSLGTGVAFF. The CDR3 region has the DNA TGTGCCAGCAGTTTAGGGACCGGGGTAGCTTTCTTT.

The V gene is TRBV12-3 or TRBV12-4, the J gene TRBJ1-2, with D perhaps TRBD1 (5 bases). The CDR3 contains 13 residues. V lost 1 base, J lost 4 bases, and 7 bases lay in between. The CDR3 DNA reads as TGTGCCAGCAGTTTAGTCGACAGCTATGGCTACACCTTC. Translated: CASSLVDSYGYTF.

This chain connects TRBV20-1 to TRBJ2-1; D possibly uses TRBD1 or TRBD2 (6 bases each). Germline loops: CDR1 DFQATT, CDR2 SNEGSKA (reference sequence). V was cut by 6 bases and J by 3 bases, with 15 bases left in between. The length of the CDR3 is 14 residues. CDR3 in DNA: TGCAGTGCAGGAGGGGGTTTTGGCTACAATGAGCAGTTCTTC. Its protein product is CSAGGGFGYNEQFF.

The chain employs TRBV12-3 or TRBV12-4 and TRBJ2-7, with 15 bases fitting TRBD2. This CDR3 spans 14 amino acids. V lost 5 bases and J lost 6; bases outside the gene matches: 2. The CDR3 protein is CASSQGLAGGEQYF. The CDR3 DNA sequence: TGTGCCAGCAGTCAGGGACTAGCGGGAGGCGAGCAGTACTTC.

The chain carries TRBV30 and TRBJ1-1; a possible D gene is TRBD1 (5 bases). V was pared by 5 bases and J by 0 bases, with 7 bases between. CDR3 size: 12 residues. Germline V gives CDR1 GTSNPN, CDR2 SVGIG (reference sequence). The CDR3 nucleotides are TGTGCCTGGGGACATATGAACACTGAAGCTTTCTTT. Translation gives CAWGHMNTEAFF.

The V gene is TRBV12-3 or TRBV12-4, the J gene TRBJ2-1; weak D call: TRBD2 (6 bases). The CDR3 extends over 12 amino acids. V was cut by 7 bases and J by 4 bases, with 8 bases left in between. DNA for the CDR3: TGTGCCAGCATGGAGGGGTACAATGAGCAGTTCTTC. Encoded protein: CASMEGYNEQFF.

The chain couples TRBV2 to TRBJ1-5; possibly TRBD1 for D (5 bases). The CDR3 consists of 14 residues. V was shortened by 2 bases and J by 6 bases, with 11 bases between the two germline ends. CDR1 and CDR2 from the germline V gene are SNHLY and FYNNEI. CDR3 region: CASSERGRGQPQHF. The CDR3 bases are TGTGCCAGCAGTGAAAGGGGTAGGGGTCAGCCCCAGCATTTT.

V is TRBV20-1 and J is TRBJ2-1, with TRBD1 matching over 9 bases. Trimming took 5 bases from V and 1 from J; bases not matched to a gene: 6. The CDR3 length is 15 residues. Germline-derived CDR1 and CDR2 are DFQATT and SNEGSKA (reference sequence). The CDR3 spells CSALSGTGSYNEQFF. CDR3 coding DNA: TGCAGTGCTCTCTCCGGGACAGGGTCCTACAATGAGCAGTTCTTC.

The chain combines TRBV29-1 with TRBJ1-5; D is uncertain. V lost 4 bases to trimming and J lost 5 bases, with 12 bases between them. Per the germline V gene, CDR1 is SQVTM and CDR2 is ANQGSEA. CDR3 length: 13 amino acids. The CDR3 DNA reads as TGCAGCGTTGTGGAGGGATACGATCAGCCCCAGCATTTT. As protein: CSVVEGYDQPQHF. The whole variable domain, filled in from reference TRBV29-1 and TRBJ1-5, reads SAVISQKPSRDICQRGTSLTIQCQVDSQVTMMFWYRQQPGQSLTLIATANQGSEATYESGFVIDKFPISRPNLTFSTLTVSNMSPEDSSIYLCSVVEGYDQPQHFGDGTRLSIL.

The genes are TRBV15 and TRBJ2-7; 7 nucleotides match TRBD2. The CDR3 runs 15 residues. The V gene's germline CDR1 is LNHNV and CDR2 YYDKDF (reference sequence). Trimming removed 1 base from V and 3 bases from J; junction bases left unmatched: 6. Written as DNA, the CDR3 is TGTGCCACCAGCAGAGCGGCGGGAGTAAGCTACGAGCAGTACTTC. It translates to CATSRAAGVSYEQYF.

The chain combines TRBV20-1 with TRBJ2-1; 9 bases map to TRBD2. V dropped 5 bases and J dropped 0; count of bases not matched to a gene: 8. Looked up from germline, CDR1 is DFQATT and CDR2 is SNEGSKA (reference sequence). The CDR3 sequence is 16 residues long. CDR3 nucleotides: TGCAGTGCTCCTCTGACTAGCGGAAGCTCCTACAATGAGCAGTTCTTC. This translates into CSAPLTSGSSYNEQFF.